The 22 T cell receptor beta chains below come from one sample, sequenced in a study of T cells after yellow fever vaccination (dated by TCRdb to the late 2010s). The method was 5' RACE. The instrument was an Illumina HiSeq 2500. The public reads were quality trimmed at Q25 with fastp and then assembled into clones with MiXCR by TCRdb, keeping productive beta chains. Merged by CDR3 protein, the rows form single entries marked with the most common genes and DNA. This sample is represented by 90,000 to 150,000 distinct CDR3 sequences; 7.2% of them were singletons. The top ten clones comprise around 2.6% of the sample. Interpreted using the paper, the treatment or condition label stands for: live attenuated yellow fever vaccine strain. The material sequenced was CD4+ T cells sorted from PBMCs, taken roughly seven weeks after the first yellow fever vaccination. These receptors were collected from a man between 18 and 35 years old who received the YFV17D yellow fever vaccine.

This clonotype was observed many times. The CDR3 DNA follows: TGCAGTGCTAGCCCCTCCCAACTAGCGGGGAACATTCAGTACTTC. Amino acid sequence: CSASPSQLAGNIQYF. The chain carries TRBV20-1 and TRBJ2-4, with 10 positions matching TRBD2. The CDR3 spans 15 residues. Trimming at V came to 3 bases and at J to 7 bases, leaving 9 bases not matched to a gene. Germline V gene lookup returns CDR1 DFQATT and CDR2 SNEGSKA (reference sequence).

This clonotype has at least ten counts. This chain joins TRBV12-3 or TRBV12-4 and TRBJ2-5; 7 bases map to TRBD1. The CDR3 has 13 residues. The junction had 4 bases not matched to a gene; V was cut back by 5 bases and J by 4 bases. CDR3 amino acids: CASSTRQGETQYF. The CDR3 DNA reads TGTGCCAGCAGTACCCGACAGGGAGAGACCCAGTACTTC.

This clonotype occurred many times. This chain uses TRBV20-1 with TRBJ2-5, with TRBD1 identical over 9 bases. The CDR3 is 14 amino acids. V shed 3 bases, J shed 5 bases, and the junction held 7 bases outside the gene matches. Germline CDR1 reads DFQATT; CDR2 reads SNEGSKA (reference sequence). This CDR3 is CSARDRGYSETQYF. CDR3 nucleotide sequence: TGCAGTGCTAGGGACAGGGGATATTCGGAGACCCAGTACTTC.

This clonotype was found many times. V usage is TRBV6-2 or TRBV6-3 and J usage is TRBJ2-1; the D gene is possibly TRBD2 (7 bases). With 7 bases removed from V and 9 bases from J, the gap between germline ends came to 19 bases. The CDR3 consists of 14 residues. Germline loops: CDR1 MNHEY, CDR2 SVGEGT. The CDR3 spells CASNAGGATIEQFF. The CDR3 bases are TGTGCCAGCAACGCTGGGGGGGCCACCATTGAGCAGTTCTTC.

The chain recombines TRBV14 with TRBJ1-2; no definite D call. The ends were cut back, 0 bases at V and 2 bases at J, with 7 bases in the middle. Per the germline V gene, CDR1 is SGHDN and CDR2 is FVKESK. The CDR3 consists of 14 residues. Here the CDR3 reads CASSQDTMNYGYTF. The CDR3 region has the DNA TGTGCCAGCAGCCAAGATACCATGAACTATGGCTACACCTTC.

The table lists this clonotype with many counts. The rearrangement joins TRBV5-4 to TRBJ2-2; D possibly corresponds to TRBD1 (6 bases). Germline V gene lookup returns CDR1 SGHNT and CDR2 YYREEE (reference sequence). The CDR3 extends over 15 amino acids. V was clipped by 7 bases and J by 3 bases, with 16 bases between them. CDR3 region: CASAPRAGDTGELFF. CDR3 DNA: TGTGCCAGCGCTCCCCGCGCAGGGGACACCGGGGAGCTGTTTTTT.

This clonotype was detected only a few times. V is TRBV7-7 and J is TRBJ2-7, with D tentatively TRBD1 (6 bases). V lost 5 bases and J 0 bases, leaving 14 bases between the germline ends. From germline, CDR1 is SSHAT and CDR2 FNYEAQ (reference sequence). The CDR3 is 15 amino acids. The CDR3 DNA sequence: TGTGCCAGCAGCCCCCGGGTGGGGGCCTCCTACGAGCAGTACTTC. Its protein is CASSPRVGASYEQYF. The full variable domain, completed using reference TRBV7-7 and TRBJ2-7, is GAGVSQSPRYKVTKRGQDVTLRCDPISSHATLYWYQQALGQGPEFLTYFNYEAQPDKSGLPSDRFSAERPEGSISTLTIQRTEQRDSAMYRCASSPRVGASYEQYFGPGTRLTVT.

This clonotype was picked up many times. The chain couples TRBV6-5 to TRBJ2-6, with unresolved D. V was shortened by 2 bases and J by 0 bases, with 2 bases between the two germline ends. The CDR3 has 14 residues. The germline V gene encodes CDR1 MNHEY and CDR2 SVGAGI. CDR3 bases: TGTGCCAGCAGTTACATCTCTGGGGCCAACGTCCTGACTTTC. This translates into CASSYISGANVLTF.

This clonotype was seen ten or more times. The rearrangement uses TRBV28 and TRBJ2-7, with TRBD1 identical over 8 bases. With V trimmed by 4 bases and J by 5 bases, 4 bases remained unmatched. Germline CDR1 MDHEN, CDR2 SYDVKM. The CDR3 has 13 amino acids. CDR3 coding DNA: TGTGCCAGCAGTTCCGGACAGGGACACGAGCAGTACGTC. This translates into CASSSGQGHEQYV.

This clonotype occurred a few times. The chain links TRBV5-1 to TRBJ1-1, with D hard to call. The germline V gene has CDR1 SGHRS and CDR2 YFSETQ. V was cut by 4 bases and J by 4 bases, with 11 bases left in between. CDR3 size: 13 residues. The CDR3 region is CASSLWEGTEAFF. The CDR3 DNA sequence: TGCGCCAGCAGCCTCTGGGAGGGCACTGAAGCTTTCTTT.

This clonotype was picked up many times. This chain links TRBV6-5 with TRBJ1-3; possibly TRBD1 for D (6 bases). V gave up 7 bases and J gave up 0 bases, with 10 bases separating them. Germline V lookup: CDR1 MNHEY, CDR2 SVGAGI. This CDR3 is 14 amino acids long. The CDR3 bases are TGTGCCAGCAAGAGGACAGACTCTGGAAACACCATATATTTT. It encodes CASKRTDSGNTIYF.

This clonotype was counted ten times or more. V usage is TRBV7-2 and J usage is TRBJ2-4; 8 bases are shared with TRBD2. Trimming removed 1 base from V and 12 bases from J; junction bases left unmatched: 5. Germline CDR1 SGHTA, CDR2 FQGNSA. The length of the CDR3 is 13 residues. The CDR3 loop is CASSLGTSGPQYF. CDR3 coding DNA: TGTGCCAGCAGCTTAGGTACTAGCGGCCCTCAGTACTTC.

This clonotype was seen at least ten times. V is TRBV5-1 and J is TRBJ2-1; no clear D. The germline V gene encodes CDR1 SGHRS and CDR2 YFSETQ. Between the trimmed V and J ends, which lost 0 bases and 7 bases, there was a span of 17 bases. The CDR3 is 16 amino acids. CDR3: CASSLANLASPNEQFF. The CDR3 coding sequence is TGCGCCAGCAGCTTGGCCAATCTCGCGTCGCCAAATGAGCAGTTCTTC.

This clonotype was recorded many times. The CDR3 bases are TGTGCCAGCAGGGCCGGCTACACCGGGGAGCTGTTTTTT. It translates to CASRAGYTGELFF. J is TRBJ2-2 and V is TRBV6-6; D is undetermined. Germline lookup yields CDR1 MNHNY and CDR2 SVGAGI (reference sequence). This CDR3 spans 13 amino acids. Trimming shortened V by 6 bases and J by 3 bases, and 8 bases separated the two germline ends.

Concerning this clonotype: This sequence may be a read error, since a much larger clone differs from it by one base. The chain joins TRBV27 to TRBJ2-1, with a possible D match to TRBD1 (5 bases). Germline V lookup: CDR1 MNHEY, CDR2 SMNVEV (reference sequence). CDR3 length: 15 residues. Here the CDR3 DNA reads TGTACCAGCAGTAAACTCGCAGGGTGGGGCGATGAGCAGTTCTTC. Protein product: CTSSKLAGWGDEQFF.

V usage is TRBV4-3 and J usage is TRBJ1-2, with D perhaps TRBD1 (6 bases). CDR3 length: 14 amino acids. V was cut by 2 bases and J by 8 bases, with 15 bases left in between. Germline CDR1 LGHNA, CDR2 YSLEER. The CDR3 DNA is TGCGCCAGCAGCCAATTGGGACATGGCGGGGGCTACACCTTC. Amino acids: CASSQLGHGGGYTF.

The table lists this clonotype with many counts. This chain links TRBV7-8 with TRBJ2-1; 8 nucleotides align to TRBD1. The CDR3 covers 15 residues. Germline V gene data show CDR1 as SGHVS and CDR2 as FQNEAQ. V was clipped by 4 bases and J by 3 bases; unmatched bases: 5. CDR3 sequence (DNA): TGTGCCAGCAGCTCCGGACAGGGTGGCTACAATGAGCAGTTCTTC. Encoded protein: CASSSGQGGYNEQFF.

This clonotype has a count of ten or more. The rearrangement uses TRBV20-1 and TRBJ2-6; D is ambiguous. CDR3 length: 13 amino acids. Germline CDR1 DFQATT, CDR2 SNEGSKA (reference sequence). V gave up 1 base and J gave up 0 bases, with 1 base separating them. In nucleotides, the CDR3 is TGCAGTGCTAGAGTCTCTGGGGCCAACGTCCTGACTTTC. Its protein is CSARVSGANVLTF.

This clonotype was observed at least ten times. The genes are TRBV12-3 or TRBV12-4 and TRBJ2-5; the D is unclear. The V end lost 8 bases, the J end lost 2 bases, and 18 bases lay between the germline ends. The CDR3 contains 15 residues. This CDR3 reads CASSPLEQLQETQYF. The CDR3 DNA reads TGTGCCAGCTCCCCGTTGGAACAGCTACAAGAGACCCAGTACTTC.

This clonotype was recorded at least ten times. V usage is TRBV7-2 and J usage is TRBJ1-5; D ambiguous. The germline gives CDR1 SGHTA, CDR2 FQGNSA. The germline V and J ends were trimmed by 2 bases and 2 bases, with 13 bases remaining between them. The length of the CDR3 is 16 residues. The CDR3 DNA reads TGTGCCAGCAGCTTAAGGAGGGAATCCGGCAATCAGCCCCAGCATTTT. It specifies CASSLRRESGNQPQHF.

The chain joins TRBV24-1 to TRBJ2-6; D is perhaps TRBD1 or TRBD2 (5 bases each). The CDR3 is 17 residues long. Deletions cut 7 bases from V and 0 bases from J, with 15 bases between. Germline V gene lookup returns CDR1 KGHDR and CDR2 SFDVKD. The CDR3 sequence is CATSTGPTLSGANVLTF. The DNA of the CDR3 is TGTGCCACCAGCACGGGACCGACACTCTCTGGGGCCAACGTCCTGACTTTC.

At least ten counts were recorded for this clonotype. V is TRBV18 and J is TRBJ2-5; 7 bases fit TRBD1. In germline, CDR1 is KGHSH, CDR2 LQKENI. J was trimmed by 3 bases and V by 0 bases; bases with no gene match: 7. The CDR3 sequence is 16 residues long. The CDR3 DNA is TGTGCCAGCTCACCACCGATTTACAGGGGCAAAGAGACCCAGTACTTC. Its protein product is CASSPPIYRGKETQYF.